This TCR beta chain came from a study of T cells expressing NK-cell markers. Study-wide results and limits: Clones of NKG2C+ T cells that had expanded were of unclear HCMV specificity. Several donors' CD3+CD56-NKG2C+ cells were dominated by the same clonotypes. Dominant NKG2C+ clonotype frequencies of about 1.0-7.5% of CD8+ T cells were measured in more than 5 donors.

Turning to this clonotype: Its specificity is unknown.

The CDR3 is 13 residues long. The germline gives CDR1 SQVTM, CDR2 ANQGSEA. After re-calling the 5' RACE reads, TCRdb lists one entry per CDR3 protein, DNA absent. The data include approximately 550,000 distinct CDR3 sequences; the top ten clones carry under 4.5%. The V call is TRBV29-1, the J call TRBJ1-4; lacking DNA, the TRBD1 call made by TCRdb goes unchecked. The material sequenced was blood T cells: a sorted CD56 or NKG2C T cell subset, CD4+ or CD8+ T cells, or bulk PBMC T cells (not recorded which). The sequence was obtained from a man aged 18 to 35 in good health. The CDR3 reads CSVGRGLGEKLFF.